This entry describes one T cell receptor (beta chain). No antigen is known for it. Time point noted: baseline, week 1 (first vaccination visit). Treatment described: pre-vaccination baseline after standard-of-care therapy. Donors had new WHO grade 3 or 4 IDH1-mutant, ATRX-lost astrocytomas. The repertoire was sequenced with immunoSEQ multiplex PCR; TCRdb's copy has only in-frame clones and lacks some. The table lists about 96,000 clones, around 80% of them singletons. The source of the sample is a study of a mutant IDH1 vaccine in newly diagnosed glioma. Study results and caveats: Detectable vaccine-induced immune responses arose in about 93% of patients.

This TCR was recovered from a man between 40 and 49 years old with glioma. The specimen comprised PBMCs, sampled from a glioma patient treated with radiotherapy, temozolomide or both.

CDR3 DNA: TGTGCCTGGAGAAGGGCGGGTAGAGGCAATGAGCAGTTCTTC. It is translated as CAWRRAGRGNEQFF. The chain is built from TRBV30 and TRBJ2-1, with D possibly TRBD2 on 5 matching bases. CDR1 is GTSNPN and CDR2 is SVGIG in the germline V gene (reference sequence). With 3 bases removed from V and 6 bases from J, the gap between germline ends came to 15 bases. This CDR3 has 14 residues.